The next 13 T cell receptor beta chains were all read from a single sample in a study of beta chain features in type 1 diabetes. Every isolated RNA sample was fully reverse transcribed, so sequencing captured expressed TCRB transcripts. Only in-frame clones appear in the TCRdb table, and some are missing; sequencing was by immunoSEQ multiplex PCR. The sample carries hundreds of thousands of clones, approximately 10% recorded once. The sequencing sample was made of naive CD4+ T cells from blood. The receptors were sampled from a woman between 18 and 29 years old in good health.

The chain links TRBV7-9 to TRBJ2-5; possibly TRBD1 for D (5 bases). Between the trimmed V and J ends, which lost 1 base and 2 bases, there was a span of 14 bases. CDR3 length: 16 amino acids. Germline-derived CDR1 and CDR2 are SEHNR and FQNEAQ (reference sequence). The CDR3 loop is CASSLGGVGQQETQYF. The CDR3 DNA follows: TGTGCCAGCAGCTTAGGAGGCGTGGGGCAGCAAGAGACCCAGTACTTC.

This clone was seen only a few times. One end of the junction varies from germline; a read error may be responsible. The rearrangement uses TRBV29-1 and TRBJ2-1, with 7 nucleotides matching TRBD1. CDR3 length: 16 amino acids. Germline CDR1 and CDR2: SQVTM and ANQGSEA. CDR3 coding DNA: TGCAGCGCTGAATCCGGGACAGTTAGCTCCTACAATGAGCAGTTCTTC. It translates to CSAESGTVSSYNEQFF.

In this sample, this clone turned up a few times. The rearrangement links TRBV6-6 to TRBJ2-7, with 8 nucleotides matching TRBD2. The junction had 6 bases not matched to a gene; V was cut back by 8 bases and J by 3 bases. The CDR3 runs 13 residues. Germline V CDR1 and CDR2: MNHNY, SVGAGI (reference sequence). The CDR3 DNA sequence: TGTGCCAGCCGGCTCGGGGGGGTCTACGAGCAGTACGTC. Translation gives CASRLGGVYEQYV.

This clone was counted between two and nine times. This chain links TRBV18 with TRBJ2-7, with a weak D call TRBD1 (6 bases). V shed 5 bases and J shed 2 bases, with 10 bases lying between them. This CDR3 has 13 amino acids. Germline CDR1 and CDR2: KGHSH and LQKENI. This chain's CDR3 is CASSGGQTYEQYF. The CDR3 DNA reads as TGTGCCAGCTCAGGTGGACAGACCTACGAGCAGTACTTC.

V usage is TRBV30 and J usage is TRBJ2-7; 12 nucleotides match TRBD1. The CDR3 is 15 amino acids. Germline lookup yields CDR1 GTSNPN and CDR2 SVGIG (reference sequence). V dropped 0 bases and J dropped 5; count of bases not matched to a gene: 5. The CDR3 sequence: CAWSVGTGGRHEQYF. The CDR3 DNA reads TGTGCCTGGAGTGTTGGGACAGGGGGCCGTCACGAGCAGTACTTC.

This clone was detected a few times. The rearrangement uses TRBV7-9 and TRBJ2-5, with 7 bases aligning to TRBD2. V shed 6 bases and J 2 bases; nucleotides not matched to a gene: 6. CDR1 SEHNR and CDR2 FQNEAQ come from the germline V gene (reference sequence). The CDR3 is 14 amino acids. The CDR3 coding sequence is TGTGCCAGCAGTTCCGGACTAGGACAAGAGACCCAGTACTTC. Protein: CASSSGLGQETQYF.

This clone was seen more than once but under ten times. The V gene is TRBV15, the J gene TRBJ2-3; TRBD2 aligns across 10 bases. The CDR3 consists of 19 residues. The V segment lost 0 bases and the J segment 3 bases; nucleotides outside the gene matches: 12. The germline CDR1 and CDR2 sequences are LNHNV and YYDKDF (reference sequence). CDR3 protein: CATSRERASGRSRTDTQYF. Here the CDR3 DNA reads TGTGCCACCAGCAGAGAAAGGGCTAGCGGGAGATCGCGGACAGATACGCAGTATTTT.

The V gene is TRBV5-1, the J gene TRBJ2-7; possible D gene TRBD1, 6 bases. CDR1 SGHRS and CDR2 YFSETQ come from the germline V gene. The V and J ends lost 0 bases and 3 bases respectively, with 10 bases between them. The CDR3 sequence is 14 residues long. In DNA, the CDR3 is TGCGCCAGCAGCTTGGCCCCAGGGGACTACGAGCAGTACTTC. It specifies CASSLAPGDYEQYF.

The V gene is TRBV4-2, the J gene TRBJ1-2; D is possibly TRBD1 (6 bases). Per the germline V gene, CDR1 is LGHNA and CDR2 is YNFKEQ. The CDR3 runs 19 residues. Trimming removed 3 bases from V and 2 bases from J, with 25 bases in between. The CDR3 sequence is CASSHASGVGGAGNYGYTF. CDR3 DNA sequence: TGTGCCAGCAGCCATGCCTCGGGTGTGGGGGGCGCGGGAAACTATGGCTACACCTTC.

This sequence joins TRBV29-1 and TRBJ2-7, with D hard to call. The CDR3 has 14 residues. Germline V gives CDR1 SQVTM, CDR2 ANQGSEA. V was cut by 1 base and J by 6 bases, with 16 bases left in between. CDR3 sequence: CSVEVAGFWSEQYF. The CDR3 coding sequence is TGCAGCGTTGAAGTGGCCGGGTTTTGGTCCGAGCAGTACTTC.

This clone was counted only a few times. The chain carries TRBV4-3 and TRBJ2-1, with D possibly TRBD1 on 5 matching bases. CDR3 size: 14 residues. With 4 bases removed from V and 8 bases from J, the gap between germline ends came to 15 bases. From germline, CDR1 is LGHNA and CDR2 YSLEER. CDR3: CASSPQGWYDEQFF. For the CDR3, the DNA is TGCGCCAGCAGCCCCCAGGGATGGTACGATGAGCAGTTCTTC.

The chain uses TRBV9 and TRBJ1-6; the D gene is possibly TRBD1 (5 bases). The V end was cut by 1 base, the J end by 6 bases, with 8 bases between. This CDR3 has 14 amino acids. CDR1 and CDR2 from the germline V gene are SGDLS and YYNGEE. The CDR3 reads CASSVKGSNSPLHF. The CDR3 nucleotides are TGTGCCAGCAGCGTAAAGGGGAGTAATTCACCCCTCCACTTT.

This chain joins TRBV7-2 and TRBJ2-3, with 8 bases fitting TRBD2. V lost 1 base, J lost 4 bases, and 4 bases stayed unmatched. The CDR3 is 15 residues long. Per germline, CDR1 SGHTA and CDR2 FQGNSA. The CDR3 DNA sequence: TGTGCCAGCAGCTTAGGACTAGCGTACCCAGATACGCAGTATTTT. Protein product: CASSLGLAYPDTQYF.